This T cell receptor (beta chain) stems from a study of T cells in Graves' hyperthyroidism and ophthalmopathy. Study-wide context: Staff took peripheral blood when the initial diagnosis was made, before any treatment began.

A patient was excluded if there was uncontrolled infection, other autoimmune disease, pregnancy or lactation. This clonotype was recorded many times. The CDR3 contains 17 residues. Trimming removed 3 bases from V and 8 bases from J, with 26 bases in between. Per germline, CDR1 SGHRS and CDR2 YFSETQ. TCR beta CDR3 sequences were amplified from RNA transcripts. A first-round RT-PCR of the TCR CDR3 used the HTBI primer set. TCRdb re-analysed the multiplex PCR reads in MiXCR, keeping a single row per CDR3 protein. The sample consists of 350,000 to 450,000 distinct CDR3 sequences, roughly an eighth of them appearing once.

This chain links TRBV5-1 with TRBJ1-2; D is unclear. The specimen sequenced was blood. This sequence was found in a man over 45 with Graves' ophthalmopathy. The CDR3 DNA follows: TGCGCCAGCAGCTCGGCGTTTCGCCTAGATTCAGCAGAAGGCTACACCTTC. Its protein product is CASSSAFRLDSAEGYTF. Looking up the rest from reference TRBV5-1 and TRBJ1-2 gives the full variable domain: KAGVTQTPRYLIKTRGQQVTLSCSPISGHRSVSWYQQTPGQGLQFLFEYFSETQRNKGNFPGRFSGRQFSNSRSEMNVSTLELGDSALYLCASSSAFRLDSAEGYTFGSGTRLTVV.